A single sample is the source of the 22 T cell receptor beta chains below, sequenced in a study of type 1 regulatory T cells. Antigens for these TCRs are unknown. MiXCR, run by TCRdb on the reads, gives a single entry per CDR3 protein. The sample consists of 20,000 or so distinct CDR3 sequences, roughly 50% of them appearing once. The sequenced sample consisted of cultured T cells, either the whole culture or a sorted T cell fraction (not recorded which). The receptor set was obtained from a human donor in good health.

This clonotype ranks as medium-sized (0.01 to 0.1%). This chain's CDR3 is CASSSQNGRKGHEQFF. The CDR3 bases are TGTGCCAGCAGTTCCCAGAACGGGAGGAAGGGGCATGAGCAGTTCTTC. The genes are TRBV12-3 or TRBV12-4 and TRBJ2-1; 7 nucleotides align to TRBD2. This CDR3 has 16 amino acids. V dropped 4 bases and J dropped 8; count of bases not matched to a gene: 14.

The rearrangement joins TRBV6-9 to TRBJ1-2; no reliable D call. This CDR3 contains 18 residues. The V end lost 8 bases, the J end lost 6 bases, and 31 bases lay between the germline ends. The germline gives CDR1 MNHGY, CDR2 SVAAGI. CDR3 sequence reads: CASPVAAGKSPGGDGYTF. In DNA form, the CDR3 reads TGTGCCAGCCCAGTGGCTGCGGGCAAGTCCCCAGGCGGTGATGGCTACACCTTC.

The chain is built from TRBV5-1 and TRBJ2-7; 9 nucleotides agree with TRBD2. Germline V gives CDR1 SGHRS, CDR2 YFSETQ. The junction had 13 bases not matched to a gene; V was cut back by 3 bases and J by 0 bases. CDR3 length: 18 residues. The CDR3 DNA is TGCGCCAGCAGCTCCGGCGGGAGGGCGGGGGTGAGCTCCTACGAGCAGTACTTC. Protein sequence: CASSSGGRAGVSSYEQYF.

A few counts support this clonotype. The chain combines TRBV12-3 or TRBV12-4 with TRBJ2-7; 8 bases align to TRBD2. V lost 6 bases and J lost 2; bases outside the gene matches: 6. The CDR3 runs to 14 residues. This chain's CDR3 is CASRRAGEAYEQYF. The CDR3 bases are TGTGCCAGCAGGCGAGCGGGGGAAGCCTACGAGCAGTACTTC.

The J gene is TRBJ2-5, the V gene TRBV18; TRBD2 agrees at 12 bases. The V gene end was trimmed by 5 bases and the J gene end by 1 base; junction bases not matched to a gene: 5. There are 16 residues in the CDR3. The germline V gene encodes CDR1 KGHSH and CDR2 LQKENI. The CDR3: CASSLTTSGGQETQYF. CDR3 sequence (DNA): TGTGCCAGCTCATTAACGACTAGCGGGGGCCAAGAGACCCAGTACTTC.

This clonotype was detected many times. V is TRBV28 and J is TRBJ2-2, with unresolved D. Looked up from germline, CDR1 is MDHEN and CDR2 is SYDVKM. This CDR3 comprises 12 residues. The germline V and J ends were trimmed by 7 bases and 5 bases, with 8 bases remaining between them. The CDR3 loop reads CASKRVTGELFF. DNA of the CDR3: TGTGCCAGCAAGCGAGTAACCGGGGAGCTGTTTTTT. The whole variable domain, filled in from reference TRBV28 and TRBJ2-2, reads DVKVTQSSRYLVKRTGEKVFLECVQDMDHENMFWYRQDPGLGLRLIYFSYDVKMKEKGDIPEGYSVSREKKERFSLILESASTNQTSMYLCASKRVTGELFFGEGSRLTVL.

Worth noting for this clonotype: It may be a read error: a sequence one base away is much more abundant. The CDR3 reads CSAQPPGQSNQPRHF. For the CDR3, the DNA is TGCAGTGCCCAACCCCCAGGGCAGAGCAATCAGCCCCGGCATTTT. The rearrangement joins TRBV20-1 to TRBJ1-5, with D possibly TRBD1 on 5 matching bases. Per germline, CDR1 DFQATT and CDR2 SNEGSKA (reference sequence). The CDR3 is 15 amino acids.

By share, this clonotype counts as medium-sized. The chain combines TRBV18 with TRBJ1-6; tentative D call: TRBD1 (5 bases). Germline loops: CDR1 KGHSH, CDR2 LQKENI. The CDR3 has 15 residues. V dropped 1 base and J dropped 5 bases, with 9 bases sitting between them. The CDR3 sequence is CASSPLDSNNSPLHF. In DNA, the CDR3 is TGTGCCAGCTCACCACTCGACAGTAATAATTCACCCCTCCACTTT.

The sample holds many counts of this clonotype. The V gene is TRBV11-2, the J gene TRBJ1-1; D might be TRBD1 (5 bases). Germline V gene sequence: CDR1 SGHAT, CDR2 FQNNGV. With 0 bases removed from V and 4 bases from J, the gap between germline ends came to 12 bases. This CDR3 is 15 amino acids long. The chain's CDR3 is CASSLDRGGGTEAFF. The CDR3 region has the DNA TGTGCCAGCAGCTTAGATCGGGGCGGGGGCACTGAAGCTTTCTTT.

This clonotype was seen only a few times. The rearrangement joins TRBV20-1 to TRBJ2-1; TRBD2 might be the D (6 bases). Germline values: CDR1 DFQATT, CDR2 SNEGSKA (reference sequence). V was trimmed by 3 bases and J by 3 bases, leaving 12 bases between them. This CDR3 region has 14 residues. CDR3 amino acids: CSASGLASYNEQFF. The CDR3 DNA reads TGCAGTGCTAGTGGGCTAGCGAGCTACAATGAGCAGTTCTTC.

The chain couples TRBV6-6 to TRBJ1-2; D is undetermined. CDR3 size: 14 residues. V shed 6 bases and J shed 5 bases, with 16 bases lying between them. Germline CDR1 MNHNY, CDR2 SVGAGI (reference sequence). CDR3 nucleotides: TGTGCCAGCAGCCAAACGTTGACGGTGTATGGCTACACCTTC. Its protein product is CASSQTLTVYGYTF.

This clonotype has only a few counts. The CDR3: CASSVDPSGGSYEQYF. The CDR3 coding sequence is TGTGCCAGCAGCGTAGACCCTAGCGGGGGCTCATACGAGCAGTACTTC. This rearrangement joins TRBV9 to TRBJ2-7; 10 positions match TRBD2. V gave up 0 bases and J gave up 4 bases; unmatched junction bases: 7. This CDR3 comprises 16 residues. Germline V CDR1 and CDR2: SGDLS, YYNGEE.

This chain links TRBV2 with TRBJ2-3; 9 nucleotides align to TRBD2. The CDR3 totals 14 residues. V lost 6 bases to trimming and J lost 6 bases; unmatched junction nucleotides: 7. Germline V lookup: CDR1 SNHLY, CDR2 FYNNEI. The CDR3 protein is CASRGGLASDTQYF. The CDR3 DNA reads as TGTGCCAGCAGGGGGGGACTAGCCAGCGATACGCAGTATTTT.

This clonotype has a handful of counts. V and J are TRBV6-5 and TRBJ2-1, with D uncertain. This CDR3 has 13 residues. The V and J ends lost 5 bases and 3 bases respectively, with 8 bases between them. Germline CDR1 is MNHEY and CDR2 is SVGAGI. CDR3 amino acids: CASSTPGYNEQFF. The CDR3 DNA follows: TGTGCCAGCAGTACCCCCGGCTACAATGAGCAGTTCTTC.

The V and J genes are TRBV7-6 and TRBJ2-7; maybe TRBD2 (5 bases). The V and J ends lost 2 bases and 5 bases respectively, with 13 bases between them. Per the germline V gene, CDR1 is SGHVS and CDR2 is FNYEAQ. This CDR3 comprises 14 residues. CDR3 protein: CASSLQPGNHEQYF. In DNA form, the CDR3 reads TGTGCCAGCAGCTTACAACCGGGGAATCACGAGCAGTACTTC.

CDR3 sequence: CASSPIGTAIYEQYF. CDR3 nucleotide sequence: TGTGCCAGCAGCCCGATCGGGACAGCCATCTACGAGCAGTACTTC. The V gene is TRBV4-2, the J gene TRBJ2-7; 7 bases are shared with TRBD1. The CDR3 is made up of 15 amino acids. J lost 3 bases, V lost 4 bases, and 9 bases had no gene match. Per the germline V gene, CDR1 is LGHNA and CDR2 is YNFKEQ.

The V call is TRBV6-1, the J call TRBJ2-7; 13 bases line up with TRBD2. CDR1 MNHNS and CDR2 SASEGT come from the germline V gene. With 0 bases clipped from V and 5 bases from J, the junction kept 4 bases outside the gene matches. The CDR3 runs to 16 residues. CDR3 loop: CASSEARLAGGHEQYF. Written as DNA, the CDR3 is TGTGCCAGCAGTGAAGCACGACTAGCGGGGGGCCACGAGCAGTACTTC.

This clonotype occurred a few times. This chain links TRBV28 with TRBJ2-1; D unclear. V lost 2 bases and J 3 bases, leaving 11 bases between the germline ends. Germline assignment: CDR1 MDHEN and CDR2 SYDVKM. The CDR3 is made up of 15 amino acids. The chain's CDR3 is CASSLISGSYNEQFF. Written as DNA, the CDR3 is TGTGCCAGCAGTTTAATTTCGGGCAGCTACAATGAGCAGTTCTTC.

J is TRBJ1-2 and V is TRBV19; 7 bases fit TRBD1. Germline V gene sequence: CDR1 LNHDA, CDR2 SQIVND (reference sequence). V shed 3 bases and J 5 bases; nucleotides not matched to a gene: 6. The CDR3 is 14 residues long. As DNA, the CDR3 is TGTGCCAGTAGTATGGTCGGGACAGTTTATGGCTACACCTTC. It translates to CASSMVGTVYGYTF.

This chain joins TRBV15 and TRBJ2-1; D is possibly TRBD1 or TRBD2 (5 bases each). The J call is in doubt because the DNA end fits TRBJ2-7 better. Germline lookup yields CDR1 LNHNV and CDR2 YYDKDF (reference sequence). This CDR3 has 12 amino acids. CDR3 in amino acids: CATKGPTDEQYF. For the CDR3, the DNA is TGTGCCACCAAGGGACCCACGGATGAGCAGTACTTC.

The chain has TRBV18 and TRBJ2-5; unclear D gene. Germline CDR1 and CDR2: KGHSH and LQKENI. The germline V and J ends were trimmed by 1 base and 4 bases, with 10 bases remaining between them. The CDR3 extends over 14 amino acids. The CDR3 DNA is TGTGCCAGCTCACCACTTCCCAAACGAGAGACCCAGTACTTC. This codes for CASSPLPKRETQYF.

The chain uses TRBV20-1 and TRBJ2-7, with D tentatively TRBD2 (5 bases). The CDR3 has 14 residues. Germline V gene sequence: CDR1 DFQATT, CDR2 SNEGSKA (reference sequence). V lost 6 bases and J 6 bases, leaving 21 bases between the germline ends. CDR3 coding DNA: TGCAGTGCCGATTTGGGCGGGTACGGCGCCGAGCAGTACTTC. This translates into CSADLGGYGAEQYF.